The rows below give T cell receptor beta chains drawn from one sample of a study of T cells after yellow fever vaccination. TCRdb independently ran MiXCR on the 5' RACE reads; one entry per CDR3 protein. The sample contains 340,000 or so distinct CDR3 sequences, about an eighth of which appear only once. The input for sequencing was CD4+ T cells sorted from PBMCs, taken 15 days after the yellow fever booster vaccination. The receptors were gathered from a man aged 18 to 29 who received the YFV17D yellow fever vaccine. Both conserved end residues are part of each CDR3. The order of the fields is J gene, V gene, clone size, D gene, CDR3 DNA, CDR3 protein. A D gene is named only where the DNA matches it firmly. Some rows mark clone size as missing; the rest say once, few, many or name a class of expanded clone.

j_gene: TRBJ2-1
v_gene: TRBV6-6
abundance: few
d_gene: NA
CDR3nt: TGTGCCAGCAGTAGGGGCGTTGGTGAGCAGTTCTTC
CDR3aa: CASSRGVGEQFF

j_gene: TRBJ1-5
v_gene: TRBV6-2/TRBV6-3
abundance: few
d_gene: NA
CDR3nt: TGTGCCAGCAACTGGGACGTCAATCAGCCCCAGCATTTT
CDR3aa: CASNWDVNQPQHF

j_gene: TRBJ2-2
v_gene: TRBV5-6
abundance: few
d_gene: TRBD1
CDR3nt: TGTGCCAGCAGCGCTTCGGACAGGGGGCCCGGGGAGCTGTTTTTT
CDR3aa: CASSASDRGPGELFF

j_gene: TRBJ2-5
v_gene: TRBV6-5
abundance: many
d_gene: NA
CDR3nt: TGTGCCAGCAGACGGGGGGCGAGCGGGTGGGGGGAGACCCAGTACTTC
CDR3aa: CASRRGASGWGETQYF

j_gene: TRBJ1-5
v_gene: TRBV6-2/TRBV6-3
abundance: NA
d_gene: NA
CDR3nt: TGTGCCAGCAGTTACAGCAACGCGCCCCAGCATTTT
CDR3aa: CASSYSNAPQHF

j_gene: TRBJ2-3
v_gene: TRBV5-4
abundance: NA
d_gene: TRBD1
CDR3nt: TGTGCCAGCAGCCCTAGGGACAGGGAGGCAGATACGCAGTATTTT
CDR3aa: CASSPRDREADTQYF

j_gene: TRBJ1-5
v_gene: TRBV6-5
abundance: few
d_gene: NA
CDR3nt: TGTGCCAGCAGCCCCCCGGGGGGAGGGCCCCAGCATTTT
CDR3aa: CASSPPGGGPQHF

j_gene: TRBJ1-3
v_gene: TRBV4-1
abundance: NA
d_gene: NA
CDR3nt: TGCGCCAGCAACCCCGAAAGACACAGGGCATCTGGAAACACCATATATTTT
CDR3aa: CASNPERHRASGNTIYF

j_gene: TRBJ1-2
v_gene: TRBV5-1
abundance: few
d_gene: TRBD1
CDR3nt: TGCGCCAGCAGCTTGGGGGGGACAGCAACCGCCGCCCCCTATGGCTACACCTTC
CDR3aa: CASSLGGTATAAPYGYTF

j_gene: TRBJ2-1
v_gene: TRBV5-5
abundance: few
d_gene: NA
CDR3nt: TGTGCCAGCAGCCTCGCAGGGGTTCGCGAGCAGTTCTTC
CDR3aa: CASSLAGVREQFF

j_gene: TRBJ1-3
v_gene: TRBV15
abundance: few
d_gene: NA
CDR3nt: TGTGCCACCAGCAGAGATTCCTCGCTCGGGGCTGGAAACACCATATATTTT
CDR3aa: CATSRDSSLGAGNTIYF

j_gene: TRBJ2-3
v_gene: TRBV3-1
abundance: NA
d_gene: NA
CDR3nt: TGTGCCAGCAGCCTACCAAGTGGCCCCAGGAGTACAGATACGCAGTATTTT
CDR3aa: CASSLPSGPRSTDTQYF

j_gene: TRBJ2-1
v_gene: TRBV2
abundance: NA
d_gene: NA
CDR3nt: TGTGCCAGCAGTCCACCGGGACTTAAGCAGTTCTTC
CDR3aa: CASSPPGLKQFF

j_gene: TRBJ2-1
v_gene: TRBV5-1
abundance: NA
d_gene: TRBD1
CDR3nt: TGCGCCAGCAGCAAGGAGATACAGGGGTATGAGCAGTTCTTC
CDR3aa: CASSKEIQGYEQFF

j_gene: TRBJ2-1
v_gene: TRBV20-1
abundance: few
d_gene: TRBD2
CDR3nt: TGCAGTGCTCATACTAGCGGGGGGGCCAATGAGCAGTTCTTC
CDR3aa: CSAHTSGGANEQFF

j_gene: TRBJ2-5
v_gene: TRBV30
abundance: NA
d_gene: TRBD2
CDR3nt: TGTGCCTGGACCCTAGCGGGGGGCCCAAAGACCCAGTACTTC
CDR3aa: CAWTLAGGPKTQYF

j_gene: TRBJ2-1
v_gene: TRBV4-1
abundance: few
d_gene: NA
CDR3nt: TGCGCCAGCAGCCAAGCCCTTAATGAGCAGTTCTTC
CDR3aa: CASSQALNEQFF

j_gene: TRBJ1-1
v_gene: TRBV7-9
abundance: few
d_gene: NA
CDR3nt: TGTGCCAGCAGCCTCCCGACCTGGGGTGAAGCTTTCTTT
CDR3aa: CASSLPTWGEAFF

j_gene: TRBJ1-1
v_gene: TRBV5-1
abundance: few
d_gene: NA
CDR3nt: TGCGCCAGCAGCCCCGCGAGGTTTGGAGTATCAGAAGCTTTCTTT
CDR3aa: CASSPARFGVSEAFF

j_gene: TRBJ1-5
v_gene: TRBV7-2
abundance: few
d_gene: NA
CDR3nt: TGTGCCAGCAGCAAGTGGGGGGGGACCGATAGCAATCAGCCCCAGCATTTT
CDR3aa: CASSKWGGTDSNQPQHF

j_gene: TRBJ1-2
v_gene: TRBV19
abundance: NA
d_gene: NA
CDR3nt: TGTGCCAGTAGTTGCAACAGTGACGGCTACACCTTC
CDR3aa: CASSCNSDGYTF

j_gene: TRBJ1-1
v_gene: TRBV20-1
abundance: NA
d_gene: NA
CDR3nt: TGCAGTGCTTGCAAGGGGGGAGTGAACACTGAAGCTTTCTTT
CDR3aa: CSACKGGVNTEAFF

j_gene: TRBJ2-7
v_gene: TRBV3-1
abundance: NA
d_gene: NA
CDR3nt: TGTGCCAGCAGCCATGAGTCGAGAGAGCAGTACTTC
CDR3aa: CASSHESREQYF

j_gene: TRBJ2-5
v_gene: TRBV7-8
abundance: few
d_gene: TRBD2
CDR3nt: TGTGCCAGCAGCTTCATGTGGGGCCCTGGGGGGGGGACCCAGTACTTC
CDR3aa: CASSFMWGPGGGTQYF

j_gene: TRBJ1-1
v_gene: TRBV5-1
abundance: few
d_gene: NA
CDR3nt: TGCGCCAGCAGCTCCCTGGTGTCCCTGAACACTGAAGCTTTCTTT
CDR3aa: CASSSLVSLNTEAFF

j_gene: TRBJ1-1
v_gene: TRBV18
abundance: few
d_gene: TRBD1
CDR3nt: TGTGCCAGCTCACGTCCAGGGGGAACTGAAGCTTTCTTT
CDR3aa: CASSRPGGTEAFF

j_gene: TRBJ2-2
v_gene: TRBV9
abundance: few
d_gene: NA
CDR3nt: TGTGCCAGCAGCGTATCCGGACAGTACACCGGGGAGCTGTTTTTT
CDR3aa: CASSVSGQYTGELFF

j_gene: TRBJ1-1
v_gene: TRBV6-5
abundance: NA
d_gene: NA
CDR3nt: TGTGCCAGCAGTTACGAATTAGTCCCCAGAAGTTCTGAAGCTTTCTTT
CDR3aa: CASSYELVPRSSEAFF

j_gene: TRBJ2-7
v_gene: TRBV10-2
abundance: NA
d_gene: TRBD1
CDR3nt: TGCGCCTCGAGAATAGGACAGGGGGTCTACGAGCAGTACTTC
CDR3aa: CASRIGQGVYEQYF

j_gene: TRBJ1-1
v_gene: TRBV29-1
abundance: few
d_gene: TRBD1
CDR3nt: TGCAGCGCAAAGACAGGGACGAACACTGAAGCTTTCTTT
CDR3aa: CSAKTGTNTEAFF

j_gene: TRBJ1-1
v_gene: TRBV2
abundance: NA
d_gene: NA
CDR3nt: TGTGCCAGCAGTGGCCCGGCTGGGAACACTGAAGCTTTCTTT
CDR3aa: CASSGPAGNTEAFF

j_gene: TRBJ2-3
v_gene: TRBV5-1
abundance: many
d_gene: NA
CDR3nt: TGCGCCAGCAGCTCGGAACTTCCGGATACGCAGTATTTT
CDR3aa: CASSSELPDTQYF

j_gene: TRBJ2-1
v_gene: TRBV24-1
abundance: few
d_gene: TRBD1
CDR3nt: TGTGCCACCAGTGACCTGGGACAGGGGGTAAATGAGCAGTTCTTC
CDR3aa: CATSDLGQGVNEQFF

j_gene: TRBJ2-5
v_gene: TRBV11-2
abundance: NA
d_gene: NA
CDR3nt: TGTGCCAGCAGACTTTTGCGCCAAGAGACCCAGTACTTC
CDR3aa: CASRLLRQETQYF

j_gene: TRBJ1-1
v_gene: TRBV5-5
abundance: NA
d_gene: NA
CDR3nt: TGTGCCAGCAGCTTGTGGGGGGAAAGAATCACTGAAGCTTTCTTT
CDR3aa: CASSLWGERITEAFF

j_gene: TRBJ1-4
v_gene: TRBV5-1
abundance: NA
d_gene: TRBD1
CDR3nt: TGCGCCAGCAGCTTGGACAGGGGCATCGAAAAACTGTTTTTT
CDR3aa: CASSLDRGIEKLFF

j_gene: TRBJ1-2
v_gene: TRBV27
abundance: many
d_gene: NA
CDR3nt: TGTGCCAGCAGTGCCCGCAGGGGTTGGAGCTTTGACGGCTACACCTTC
CDR3aa: CASSARRGWSFDGYTF

j_gene: TRBJ2-3
v_gene: TRBV4-3
abundance: NA
d_gene: NA
CDR3nt: TGCGCCAGCAGCCAGGGCGGCCTCATGAATACGCAGTATTTT
CDR3aa: CASSQGGLMNTQYF

j_gene: TRBJ1-1
v_gene: TRBV5-1
abundance: NA
d_gene: TRBD1
CDR3nt: TGCGCCAGCAGCAGACAGACAGGGCTAATGAACACTGAAGCTTTCTTT
CDR3aa: CASSRQTGLMNTEAFF

j_gene: TRBJ2-5
v_gene: TRBV6-2/TRBV6-3
abundance: NA
d_gene: NA
CDR3nt: TGTGCCAGCAGTTCGACTAACCAAGAGACCCAGTACTTC
CDR3aa: CASSSTNQETQYF